These 17 T cell receptor beta chains originate from one sample sequenced in a study of shared clonotypes between healthy human individuals. Clones were sequenced by immunoSEQ multiplex PCR, and TCRdb holds only the in-frame ones, with some missing. The sample includes roughly 500,000 clones, about three quarters seen only once; the top ten take 10% to 15%. The source material was PBMCs. These receptor sequences come from a woman aged 40 to 50 in good health. Some clones in this sample may be carry-over from other donors' samples.

This clone was counted a single time. This chain connects TRBV18 to TRBJ2-7, with D possibly TRBD1 on 5 matching bases. The CDR3 sequence is 14 residues long. The germline V and J ends were trimmed by 3 bases and 2 bases, with 11 bases remaining between them. CDR1 and CDR2 from the germline V gene are KGHSH and LQKENI. CDR3 region: CASSPRAGAYEQYF. CDR3 in DNA: TGTGCCAGCTCACCCAGGGCTGGCGCCTACGAGCAGTACTTC. Filled out from reference TRBV18 and TRBJ2-7, the complete variable domain reads NAGVMQNPRHLVRRRGQEARLRCSPMKGHSHVYWYRQLPEEGLKFMVYLQKENIIDESGMPKERFSAEFPKEGPSILRIQQVVRGDSAAYFCASSPRAGAYEQYFGPGTRLTVT.

The table lists this clone with a few counts. The chain employs TRBV9 and TRBJ2-7; 9 bases are a match to TRBD1. The V gene end was trimmed by 2 bases and the J gene end by 2 bases; junction bases not matched to a gene: 2. Germline CDR1 SGDLS, CDR2 YYNGEE. The CDR3 sequence is 14 residues long. CDR3 nucleotides: TGTGCCAGCAGCGTGAGGGACAGGGCCTACGAGCAGTACTTC. Its protein product is CASSVRDRAYEQYF.

In its sample, this clone was seen a few times. The chain joins TRBV7-8 to TRBJ2-7, with 10 positions matching TRBD2. J gave up 5 bases and V 5 bases, and 15 bases lay outside the gene matches. Germline CDR1 reads SGHVS; CDR2 reads FQNEAQ. The CDR3 has 17 amino acids. CDR3 in DNA: TGTGCCAGCAGCATAGAACTAGCGGGGAGTGGGAGGGACGAGCAGTACTTC. This codes for CASSIELAGSGRDEQYF.

The chain employs TRBV6-5 and TRBJ2-7; 8 bases are a match to TRBD1. This CDR3 spans 15 amino acids. The germline gives CDR1 MNHEY, CDR2 SVGAGI. The V gene end was trimmed by 3 bases and the J gene end by 6 bases; junction bases not matched to a gene: 10. CDR3 sequence (DNA): TGTGCCAGCAGTTATGGGGGGTGGGACAGGAGCGAGCAGTACTTC. It encodes CASSYGGWDRSEQYF.

V and J are TRBV28 and TRBJ2-3, with TRBD2 matching over 14 bases. The CDR3 extends over 17 amino acids. V gave up 5 bases and J gave up 4 bases; unmatched junction bases: 8. Germline CDR1 is MDHEN and CDR2 is SYDVKM. CDR3 residues: CASSPPGLAGVADTQYF. CDR3 DNA: TGTGCCAGCAGTCCACCGGGACTAGCGGGAGTCGCAGATACGCAGTATTTT.

J is TRBJ1-3 and V is TRBV4-2; the D gene is possibly TRBD1 (6 bases). CDR1 and CDR2 (germline): LGHNA, YNFKEQ. The CDR3 contains 15 residues. V was trimmed by 1 base and J by 6 bases, leaving 13 bases between them. For the CDR3, the DNA is TGTGCCAGCAGCCAAGCGGCAGGGGTGCTAAACACCATATATTTT. It codes for CASSQAAGVLNTIYF.

The chain carries TRBV5-6 and TRBJ2-7; a weak D match, TRBD2 (5 bases). Trimming took 0 bases from V and 3 from J, leaving 10 bases between them. The V gene's germline CDR1 is SGHDT and CDR2 YYEEEE. The CDR3 loop spans 14 amino acids. For the CDR3, the DNA is TGTGCCAGCAGCTTGGCAAACCGGGACTACGAGCAGTACTTC. Its translation: CASSLANRDYEQYF.

This clone was recorded at least ten times. This chain connects TRBV9 to TRBJ1-1; D perhaps matches TRBD1 (6 bases). In germline, CDR1 is SGDLS, CDR2 YYNGEE. This CDR3 comprises 13 residues. V was shortened by 4 bases and J by 5 bases, with 12 bases between the two germline ends. The CDR3 loop reads CASSPRGQTEAFF. The CDR3 DNA is TGTGCCAGCAGCCCTCGAGGACAGACTGAAGCTTTCTTT.

This chain joins TRBV29-1 and TRBJ2-1, with 13 positions matching TRBD2. J was trimmed by 1 base and V by 2 bases; bases with no gene match: 2. The CDR3 runs to 16 residues. Per the germline V gene, CDR1 is SQVTM and CDR2 is ANQGSEA. In nucleotides, the CDR3 is TGCAGCGTTGAAACTAGCGGGAGGGGGTCCTACAATGAGCAGTTCTTC. Translating it yields CSVETSGRGSYNEQFF.

CDR3 loop: CASSQGGPGTDTQYF. Here the CDR3 DNA reads TGTGCCAGCAGCCAAGGAGGGCCAGGCACAGATACGCAGTATTTT. The chain couples TRBV14 to TRBJ2-3; D possibly corresponds to TRBD2 (5 bases). Germline lookup yields CDR1 SGHDN and CDR2 FVKESK. The V gene lost 1 base and the J gene lost 1 base, with 9 bases spanning the gap. This CDR3 has 15 residues.

CDR3 residues: CASSPGDREDQPQHF. For the CDR3, the DNA is TGTGCCAGCAGCCCCGGTGACAGGGAGGATCAGCCCCAGCATTTT. The chain is built from TRBV6-6 and TRBJ1-5; 7 bases fit TRBD1. In germline, CDR1 is MNHNY, CDR2 SVGAGI (reference sequence). Trimming at V came to 6 bases and at J to 5 bases, leaving 10 bases not matched to a gene. The CDR3 totals 15 residues.

V gene TRBV6-1 combines with J gene TRBJ2-1; 7 positions agree with TRBD2. The CDR3 length is 15 residues. J lost 8 bases, V lost 6 bases, and 13 bases had no gene match. Per germline, CDR1 MNHNS and CDR2 SASEGT. CDR3 sequence (DNA): TGTGCCAGCAGCCGGACTAGAATATACCTCGATGAGCAGTTCTTC. Translation: CASSRTRIYLDEQFF.

J is TRBJ2-2 and V is TRBV7-2; 10 nucleotides agree with TRBD2. The germline CDR1 and CDR2 sequences are SGHTA and FQGNSA. The CDR3 runs 18 residues. After removal of 1 base from V and 2 bases from J, the junction contained 7 bases not matched to a gene. CDR3 loop: CASSLEGSGRFNTGELFF. The DNA of the CDR3 is TGTGCCAGCAGCTTAGAGGGTAGCGGGAGGTTTAACACCGGGGAGCTGTTTTTT. The entire variable domain, with the rest obtained from reference TRBV7-2 and TRBJ2-2, is as follows: GAGVSQSPSNKVTEKGKDVELRCDPISGHTALYWYRQSLGQGLEFLIYFQGNSAPDKSGLPSDRFSAERTGGSVSTLTIQRTQQEDSAVYLCASSLEGSGRFNTGELFFGEGSRLTVL.

This clone was seen only a few times. V usage is TRBV27 and J usage is TRBJ2-7; D not resolved. Germline V CDR1 and CDR2: MNHEY, SMNVEV (reference sequence). The CDR3 totals 14 residues. V gave up 7 bases and J gave up 3 bases, with 16 bases separating them. CDR3 sequence (DNA): TGTGCCAGCAAACTGTCCCGAAGCGTCTACGAGCAGTACTTC. Its translation: CASKLSRSVYEQYF.

The chain combines TRBV7-9 with TRBJ2-2; 10 nucleotides line up with TRBD2. V was clipped by 8 bases and J by 8 bases; unmatched bases: 5. The CDR3 contains 13 residues. In germline, CDR1 is SEHNR, CDR2 FQNEAQ (reference sequence). CDR3 sequence reads: CASVAGGMGELFF. Here the CDR3 DNA reads TGTGCCAGCGTAGCGGGAGGCATGGGGGAGCTGTTTTTT.

Comment on this clone: Additional DNA sequences in this sample encode the identical CDR3. The chain uses TRBV20-1 and TRBJ2-7; D gene ambiguous. Looked up from germline, CDR1 is DFQATT and CDR2 is SNEGSKA (reference sequence). The CDR3 sequence is 11 residues long. Trimming took off 2 bases at V and 3 bases at J, with 5 bases between the two ends. CDR3 sequence: CSARQSYEQYF. In nucleotides, the CDR3 is TGCAGTGCTAGACAGAGCTACGAGCAGTACTTC.

In its sample, this clone was seen once. V usage is TRBV9 and J usage is TRBJ2-7; 12 positions match TRBD2. J lost 3 bases, V lost 0 bases, and 10 bases had no gene match. Per germline, CDR1 SGDLS and CDR2 YYNGEE. CDR3 length equals 18 residues. The CDR3 nucleotides are TGTGCCAGCAGCGTAGACCCCTGGACTAGCGGGGACCACTACGAGCAGTACTTC. This gives the protein CASSVDPWTSGDHYEQYF.